The next 3 T cell receptor beta chains were all read from a single sample in a study of blood T cell repertoires in COVID-19. Assay: immunoSEQ multiplex PCR; the TCRdb copy retains only in-frame clones and omits some. The sample has under 80,000 clones, around 83% seen once. Sequences were obtained from peripheral blood. These receptors were obtained from a man aged 80 or over with acute or convalescent COVID-19.

This clone was counted a few times. V and J are TRBV3-1 (or the pseudogene TRBV3-2) and TRBJ2-1; D unclear. V was trimmed by 8 bases and J by 6 bases, leaving 8 bases between them. Germline V gene sequence: CDR1 LGHDT, CDR2 YNNKEL (reference sequence). The CDR3 is 11 amino acids. In DNA, the CDR3 is TGTGCCAGCGGTCGAGGCAATGAGCAGTTCTTC. It yields the protein CASGRGNEQFF.

The chain carries TRBV28 and TRBJ2-7; the D gene is possibly TRBD2 (6 bases). The germline CDR1 and CDR2 sequences are MDHEN and SYDVKM. V was clipped by 8 bases and J by 7 bases, with 18 bases between them. CDR3 length: 13 residues. The CDR3 DNA sequence: TGTGCCAGCTGCGATCCGGGACTGAGGGAGCAGTACTTC. This sequence encodes CASCDPGLREQYF.

This chain uses TRBV18 with TRBJ2-7, with 8 nucleotides matching TRBD1. CDR1 is KGHSH, CDR2 LQKENI, per germline. The ends lost 4 bases at V and 5 bases at J; junction bases unmatched: 4. The CDR3 is 13 amino acids. The CDR3 DNA reads as TGTGCCAGCTCACTTGAGACAGGGGACGAGCAGTACTTC. Translated, it gives CASSLETGDEQYF.